The sequence of this TCR beta chain was determined in a study of long-term antiretroviral therapy in people with HIV (dated by TCRdb to 2021 to 2024). At the level of the whole study: The earliest samples were collected about a decade before the 2015 WHO recommendation for immediate ART, when ART was typically delayed until CD4 counts fell. A retrospective serial study tested whether ART initiation and durable HIV suppression were associated with changes in peripheral blood TRB repertoire composition and diversity. From some 30 adults with confirmed HIV infection, the cohort provided approximately 190 cryopreserved PBMC samples, gathered serially across a mean of around six years (range 1-12). Of the roughly 27 participants with HIV, 10 to 11 were female. No cross-contamination during QIAcube processing was seen in test extractions of a monoclonal T-cell line run alongside a few dozen polyclonal samples.

To be included, a participant needed at least one PBMC sample from before ART initiation plus at least two post-ART samples. Every participant with HIV received treatment in the United States of America. Before DNA extraction, cryopreserved samples of about 0.9-11 million PBMC were thawed and washed. At the time of the earliest PBMC sample for each participant with HIV, ages ranged from roughly 23 to 60 years. Each participant contributed PBMC samples from 1-4 timepoints before ART initiation and 2-8 timepoints after ART initiation, with a median of 7 samples. Serial HIV viral load, CD4+ T-cell count, ART history and demographic data were obtained for every participant. Genomic DNA was extracted from unsorted PBMC with a Qiagen kit on a QIAcube, with processing performed in batches of 12 samples. The immunoSEQ hsTCRB v3.0 assay was used at survey level resolution to sequence the TRB variable region. The targeted TRB sequencing depth was roughly 40,000-55,000 T-cell genomes per sample. Pooled TRB libraries were sequenced on an Illumina MiSeq with a v3 150-cycle kit. The original methods were these. Repertoire analysis was performed in R inside a reproducible Nextflow workflow that covered QC, data transformation and analysis. LymphoSeq2, an R package for exploring AIRR-Seq data, was used to implement custom analyses. Several samples that produced fewer than 5000 total TRB sequences were removed, so 150 to 200 HIV repertoires were analyzed. Among the 190 or so HIV repertoires that were kept, approximately 61 were collected before ART initiation and more than 120 were collected after ART initiation. Each repertoire was downsampled to 5000 TRB nucleotide sequences, and summary statistics were averaged across 100 downsampling iterations. TRB sequences were retained for analysis only if CDR3 regions of at least seven amino acids were present. Diversity was assessed using a clonality score derived from Shannon entropy and using the Gini coefficient. In repertoire networks, the top 5000 CDR3 amino acid sequences were linked whenever an edit distance of one separated two sequences. GLIPH2 predicted antigen specificity groups and MHC restriction for TRB CDR3 amino acid sequences. CDR3 amino acid sequences were matched against VDJdb and McPAS-TCR to flag known CMV, EBV, HIV or tissue antigen associations. Pre-ART, post-ART and control groups were compared with Wilcoxon signed-rank tests and Holm-Bonferroni correction. TCRdb took over this immuneACCESS table, retaining in-frame rearrangements with V and J assigned. Such tables are incomplete; in checked studies, under half of the missing clones stem from an unresolved V gene, and the remainder is unexplained. V, J and clone size are taken as reported in that table, and D and trimming were inferred from the DNA itself. The sample has some 23,000 clones on record, more than 65% of them singletons. Of the sample, 5% is held by the ten largest clones.

As encoded in the germline V gene, CDR1 is SNHLY while CDR2 is FYNNEI. CDR3 length: 15 amino acids, cysteine to phenylalanine. Here the CDR3 DNA is all that survives: 45 bases in frame from base 1. V has 5 bases trimmed and J has 5 bases trimmed; junction bases matching no gene number 8. This clone is a singleton in its sample. Its antigen remains unidentified. Nothing much larger sits one base from this clone, and base qualities are not available. What the authors observed across the whole study: Because PBMC availability was limited, only the TCR beta chain was sequenced, with no alpha chain pairing. Narrower CDR3 length ranges were observed in HIV repertoires than in controls, and an antigen-experienced repertoire with only a slight naive shift after ART was suggested by the network structure. Starting ART was linked to a significant rise in TRB diversity, yet even after long-term ART the diversity remained significantly lower than in transplant donor controls. Unsorted PBMC were profiled instead of sorted CD4+ and CD8+ T cells because pre-ART samples had limited cell numbers. At every time point, the repertoire was dominated by expanded TRB clones first identified before ART initiation, although this dominance fluctuated and, in many PLHIV, declined after ART. The samples span the years 2004 to 2017, and the ART regimens used at that time may not be as effective as current regimens. No data were available on ART adherence, viral resistance or therapy changes, limiting inferences about post-ART repertoire changes.

The chain was built from TRBV2 and TRBJ1-2, with 10 junctional bases fitting TRBD1. The source of this sequence is a man aged 50 to 59 with HIV. Here the sequenced sample was unsorted PBMCs, taken 0.3 years after starting antiretroviral therapy. The nucleotides are TGTGCCAGCAGTCGACTGACAGGGGGCGAGTATGGCTACACCTTC. This sequence encodes CASSRLTGGEYGYTF.